The 9 T cell receptor beta chains below all came from one sample that was sequenced in a study of cytomegalovirus exposure and HLA in healthy donors. The PCR employed 60 Vbeta primers together with 13 Jbeta primers. Sequencing was performed with immunoSEQ multiplex PCR; in TCRdb, only in-frame clones are kept and a portion is missing. The table lists around 61,000 clones, about 79% of them singletons. The specimen was PBMCs. Receptors originate from a man aged 35 to 55 in good health and CMV-seronegative.

The rearrangement links TRBV7-8 to TRBJ1-4; 11 bases align to TRBD1. Germline V gives CDR1 SGHVS, CDR2 FQNEAQ. This CDR3 is built from 15 residues. V gave up 5 bases and J gave up 6 bases; unmatched junction bases: 5. The CDR3 loop is CASSRGTGGDEKLFF. The CDR3, as DNA: TGTGCCAGCAGCCGCGGGACAGGGGGAGATGAAAAACTGTTTTTT.

This clone was counted only a few times. The rearrangement uses TRBV4-3 and TRBJ2-5, with a possible D match to TRBD2 (5 bases). Germline values: CDR1 LGHNA, CDR2 YSLEER. The germline V and J ends were trimmed by 5 bases and 5 bases, with 21 bases remaining between them. The CDR3 is 16 residues long. The CDR3 DNA reads TGCGCCAGCAGCTTGAACCGGGCCATAGGAGGTGAGACCCAGTACTTC. Translating it yields CASSLNRAIGGETQYF.

The gene calls are TRBV11-2 and TRBJ2-1; possible D gene TRBD1, 6 bases. The V end was cut by 1 base, the J end by 15 bases, with 16 bases between. Germline V gene data show CDR1 as SGHAT and CDR2 as FQNNGV. The CDR3 totals 13 residues. The CDR3 spells CASSLGGGAKSFF. In DNA, the CDR3 is TGTGCCAGCAGCTTAGGTGGGGGCGCCAAATCGTTCTTC.

The V call is TRBV7-3, the J call TRBJ2-3; 9 nucleotides agree with TRBD2. The CDR3 has 15 amino acids. Germline CDR1 reads SGHTA; CDR2 reads FQGTGA. J was trimmed by 4 bases and V by 1 base; bases with no gene match: 3. The CDR3, as DNA: TGTGCCAGCAGCTTAAGCGGGGGGGCACCAGATACGCAGTATTTT. Its protein is CASSLSGGAPDTQYF.

V usage is TRBV7-6 and J usage is TRBJ2-7; TRBD1 is a possible D gene (7 bases). Germline V gives CDR1 SGHVS, CDR2 FNYEAQ. This CDR3 is 16 amino acids long. V shed 5 bases and J shed 4 bases, with 21 bases lying between them. The CDR3 protein is CASSRRQGGILYEQYF. DNA for the CDR3: TGTGCCAGCAGCCGACGACAGGGCGGGATTCTGTACGAGCAGTACTTC.

This rearrangement joins TRBV11-3 to TRBJ2-3, with 11 bases fitting TRBD2. The CDR3 runs to 16 residues. Germline CDR1 reads SGHNT; CDR2 reads YENEEA. V shed 5 bases, J shed 5 bases, and the junction held 9 bases outside the gene matches. CDR3 loop: CASSLSGGAGEDTQYF. DNA of the CDR3: TGTGCCAGCAGCCTTAGCGGGGGGGCCGGAGAAGATACGCAGTATTTT. The variable domain in full, completed from reference TRBV11-3 and TRBJ2-3, reads EAGVVQSPRYKIIEKKQPVAFWCNPISGHNTLYWYLQNLGQGPELLIRYENEEAVDDSQLPKDRFSAERLKGVDSTLKIQPAELGDSAVYLCASSLSGGAGEDTQYFGPGTRLTVL.

The V gene is TRBV4-1, the J gene TRBJ2-5; no firm D call. The CDR3 sequence is 13 residues long. Deletions cut 1 base from V and 5 bases from J, with 8 bases between. Germline assignment: CDR1 MGHRA and CDR2 YSYEKL. This CDR3 reads CASSQVLGETQYF. CDR3 in DNA: TGCGCCAGCAGCCAAGTCCTTGGCGAGACCCAGTACTTC.

The chain links TRBV11-2 to TRBJ1-6, with a weak D call TRBD1 (6 bases). This CDR3 region has 17 residues. Germline-derived CDR1 and CDR2 are SGHAT and FQNNGV. Between the trimmed V and J ends, which lost 4 bases and 6 bases, there was a span of 19 bases. DNA for the CDR3: TGTGCCAGCAGCTCAGGCGGGGGGGCCCCAGGTAATTCACCCCTCCACTTT. This gives the protein CASSSGGGAPGNSPLHF.

This rearrangement joins TRBV6-5 to TRBJ1-6, with D maybe TRBD1 (6 bases). This CDR3 has 16 residues. The V gene's germline CDR1 is MNHEY and CDR2 SVGAGI. The V gene lost 4 bases and the J gene lost 5 bases, with 15 bases spanning the gap. In nucleotides, the CDR3 is TGTGCCAGCAGTTCCGGGGGCGGGGGGGATAATTCACCCCTCCACTTT. Translating it yields CASSSGGGGDNSPLHF.